Below, 27 T cell receptor beta chains from the same sample are listed, as sequenced in a study of blood T cell repertoires in COVID-19. Assay used: immunoSEQ multiplex PCR; TCRdb lists only in-frame clones, some missing. The sample carries some 58,000 clones, roughly 80% recorded once. Material: peripheral blood. The source of these receptors is a man over 45 with COVID-19, enrolled during active disease.

This chain connects TRBV12-5 to TRBJ2-1; a weak D match, TRBD1 (6 bases). The CDR3 length is 13 residues. Germline CDR1 reads LGHNT; CDR2 reads FRNRAP. V was cut by 6 bases and J by 10 bases, with 16 bases left in between. The CDR3 reads CASGPQNRVEQFF. The CDR3 region has the DNA TGTGCTAGTGGCCCCCAAAACAGGGTCGAGCAGTTCTTC.

This clone has a single count. The J gene is TRBJ2-1, the V gene TRBV5-1; 10 bases match TRBD2. The germline gives CDR1 SGHRS, CDR2 YFSETQ. Trimming cost V 3 bases and J 1 base; bases outside gene matches: 7. The CDR3 is 17 amino acids. In DNA form, the CDR3 reads TGCGCCAGCAGCTCCCTGTCAGCGGGAGGGTCCTACAATGAGCAGTTCTTC. Residues: CASSSLSAGGSYNEQFF. Full variable domain (missing parts from reference TRBV5-1 and TRBJ2-1): KAGVTQTPRYLIKTRGQQVTLSCSPISGHRSVSWYQQTPGQGLQFLFEYFSETQRNKGNFPGRFSGRQFSNSRSEMNVSTLELGDSALYLCASSSLSAGGSYNEQFFGPGTRLTVL.

This clone came up a few times. The chain employs TRBV5-1 and TRBJ1-1; 7 bases agree with TRBD1. This CDR3 is 17 amino acids long. Trimming cost V 2 bases and J 3 bases; bases outside gene matches: 13. Germline loops: CDR1 SGHRS, CDR2 YFSETQ. The CDR3 reads CASSFGAGAQGDTEAFF. The CDR3 coding sequence is TGCGCCAGCAGCTTTGGGGCAGGGGCGCAGGGGGACACTGAAGCTTTCTTT. Complete variable domain (other parts from reference TRBV5-1 and TRBJ1-1): KAGVTQTPRYLIKTRGQQVTLSCSPISGHRSVSWYQQTPGQGLQFLFEYFSETQRNKGNFPGRFSGRQFSNSRSEMNVSTLELGDSALYLCASSFGAGAQGDTEAFFGQGTRLTVV.

CDR3 loop: CAWSPGGEQYF. The CDR3 DNA follows: TGTGCCTGGAGTCCCGGGGGTGAGCAGTACTTC. The V and J genes are TRBV30 and TRBJ2-7; a possible D gene is TRBD2 (6 bases). Germline V gene lookup returns CDR1 GTSNPN and CDR2 SVGIG (reference sequence). Trimming removed 2 bases from V and 7 bases from J, with 9 bases in between. This CDR3 is built from 11 residues.

The chain carries TRBV13 and TRBJ2-7; 12 bases fit TRBD2. CDR3 length equals 15 residues. Unmatched junction bases numbered 3, after V lost 0 bases and J lost 6 bases. Germline V CDR1 and CDR2: PRHDT, FYEKMQ (reference sequence). CDR3 in DNA: TGTGCCAGCAGCTTAGGGGCTAGCGGGAGGGGCGAGCAGTACTTC. It translates to CASSLGASGRGEQYF.

The chain joins TRBV5-1 to TRBJ2-3; D is unresolved. The CDR3 covers 13 residues. V lost 4 bases and J 3 bases, leaving 9 bases between the germline ends. Germline CDR1 reads SGHRS; CDR2 reads YFSETQ. As DNA, the CDR3 is TGCGCCAGCAGCACTTACGTAACAGATACGCAGTATTTT. Translated, it gives CASSTYVTDTQYF.

This clone was picked up a small number of times. The chain carries TRBV7-2 and TRBJ2-1; tentative D call: TRBD1 (6 bases). Trimming pared 1 base from V and 7 bases from J, leaving 14 bases between. The CDR3 totals 15 residues. The germline V gene encodes CDR1 SGHTA and CDR2 FQGNSA. The CDR3 is CASSLVVGQRNEQFF. The CDR3 nucleotides are TGTGCCAGCAGCTTAGTTGTCGGACAGAGGAATGAGCAGTTCTTC.

The J gene is TRBJ2-7, the V gene TRBV5-1; tentative D call: TRBD2 (5 bases). The germline V gene has CDR1 SGHRS and CDR2 YFSETQ. The germline V and J ends were trimmed by 0 bases and 3 bases, with 13 bases remaining between them. The CDR3 runs to 15 residues. The chain's CDR3 is CASSLGPGKDYEQYF. The CDR3 DNA reads TGCGCCAGCAGCTTGGGCCCGGGAAAGGACTACGAGCAGTACTTC.

This clone was picked up a small number of times. The chain employs TRBV28 and TRBJ2-2; a possible D gene is TRBD1 (7 bases). The V end was cut by 6 bases, the J end by 2 bases, with 16 bases between. The CDR3 has 16 amino acids. The germline gives CDR1 MDHEN, CDR2 SYDVKM. This chain's CDR3 is CASSRLGTANTGELFF. The CDR3 region has the DNA TGTGCCAGCAGCCGACTAGGGACAGCAAACACCGGGGAGCTGTTTTTT. Full variable domain (outside the CDR3, taken from reference TRBV28 and TRBJ2-2): DVKVTQSSRYLVKRTGEKVFLECVQDMDHENMFWYRQDPGLGLRLIYFSYDVKMKEKGDIPEGYSVSREKKERFSLILESASTNQTSMYLCASSRLGTANTGELFFGEGSRLTVL.

The rearrangement uses TRBV28 and TRBJ2-5, with D perhaps matching TRBD2 (6 bases). The V end was cut by 3 bases, the J end by 1 base, with 9 bases between. The germline V gene encodes CDR1 MDHEN and CDR2 SYDVKM. CDR3 length: 14 amino acids. CDR3 DNA: TGTGCCAGCAGTTTTGGGGGGAGCCAAGAGACCCAGTACTTC. Translating gives CASSFGGSQETQYF.

This clone has ten or more counts. This chain links TRBV7-8 with TRBJ2-7; the match to TRBD2 covers 9 bases. V dropped 3 bases and J dropped 4; count of bases not matched to a gene: 13. This CDR3 has 17 amino acids. CDR1 and CDR2 (germline): SGHVS, FQNEAQ. In nucleotides, the CDR3 is TGTGCCAGCAGCTTCGGGCTAGCGGGAACTGGTGGGTACGAGCAGTACTTC. This codes for CASSFGLAGTGGYEQYF.

The CDR3 region is CASSLAGGGGIGHEQYF. The CDR3 DNA is TGTGCCAGCAGCTTAGCAGGCGGGGGGGGGATCGGGCACGAGCAGTACTTC. J is TRBJ2-7 and V is TRBV7-2; 9 nucleotides align to TRBD2. This CDR3 spans 17 amino acids. With 0 bases clipped from V and 5 bases from J, the junction kept 11 bases outside the gene matches. CDR1 and CDR2 from the germline V gene are SGHTA and FQGNSA.

This clone was counted only a few times. The chain recombines TRBV29-1 with TRBJ2-7; TRBD1 matches 7 bases. V trimming: 4 bases; J trimming: 1 base; junction bases outside the gene matches: 4. CDR1 is SQVTM, CDR2 ANQGSEA, per germline. The CDR3 length is 13 residues. The CDR3, as DNA: TGCAGCGTTGGCGCACAGGGGTCCTACGAGCAGTACTTC. Translation: CSVGAQGSYEQYF.

This clone was seen just once. The chain couples TRBV11-2 to TRBJ2-2; no clear D gene. The CDR3 spans 13 residues. CDR1 is SGHAT, CDR2 FQNNGV, per germline. V gave up 0 bases and J gave up 6 bases, with 5 bases separating them. This CDR3 reads CASSLDPSGELFF. The CDR3 DNA reads as TGTGCCAGCAGCTTAGATCCGTCCGGGGAGCTGTTTTTT. Variable domain in full (rest from reference TRBV11-2 and TRBJ2-2): EAGVAQSPRYKIIEKRQSVAFWCNPISGHATLYWYQQILGQGPKLLIQFQNNGVVDDSQLPKDRFSAERLKGVDSTLKIQPAKLEDSAVYLCASSLDPSGELFFGEGSRLTVL.

The rearrangement joins TRBV5-1 to TRBJ1-4; D possibly corresponds to TRBD1 (6 bases). Germline values: CDR1 SGHRS, CDR2 YFSETQ. V was cut by 5 bases and J by 3 bases, with 8 bases left in between. CDR3 size: 13 residues. CDR3 in amino acids: CASRQGSNEKLFF. The CDR3 coding sequence is TGCGCCAGCAGACAGGGCTCTAATGAAAAACTGTTTTTT.

This clone was seen a handful of times. CDR3 sequence reads: CASSEFGDSSYEQYF. The DNA of the CDR3 is TGTGCCAGCAGTGAATTCGGGGACAGCTCCTACGAGCAGTACTTC. The V gene is TRBV6-1, the J gene TRBJ2-7; 7 nucleotides align to TRBD1. There are 15 residues in the CDR3. Germline V gene sequence: CDR1 MNHNS, CDR2 SASEGT. Trimming at V came to 2 bases and at J to 0 bases, leaving 4 bases not matched to a gene.

CDR3 nucleotides: TGTGCCAGTAGTTATTCCGTCGGGGGATCGGGAGCTTTCTTT. Its translation is CASSYSVGGSGAFF. The chain is built from TRBV19 and TRBJ1-1, with D possibly matching TRBD1 (5 bases). Germline-derived CDR1 and CDR2 are LNHDA and SQIVND (reference sequence). This CDR3 spans 14 amino acids. Trimming removed 5 bases at V and 10 bases at J, with 20 bases between.

This clone was seen only once. The chain employs TRBV7-2 and TRBJ2-5; possibly TRBD1 for D (6 bases). Trimming shortened V by 3 bases and J by 4 bases, and 15 bases separated the two germline ends. The CDR3 runs to 15 residues. CDR1 is SGHTA and CDR2 is FQGNSA in the germline V gene. CDR3 amino acids: CASSLGASVGETQYF. The DNA of the CDR3 is TGTGCCAGCAGCTTGGGGGCGTCCGTGGGAGAGACCCAGTACTTC.

The chain carries TRBV10-2 and TRBJ1-1; no firm D call. The germline V gene has CDR1 WSHSY and CDR2 SAAADI. The V end was cut by 2 bases, the J end by 6 bases, with 10 bases between. This CDR3 is 13 amino acids long. CDR3 in amino acids: CASSEPRRAEAFF. As DNA, the CDR3 is TGCGCCAGCAGTGAGCCGCGGAGGGCTGAAGCTTTCTTT.

The genes are TRBV3-1 (or the pseudogene TRBV3-2) and TRBJ2-3, with D possibly TRBD2 on 6 matching bases. V shed 2 bases and J shed 6 bases, with 9 bases lying between them. This CDR3 is built from 13 residues. Germline assignment: CDR1 LGHDT and CDR2 YNNKEL (reference sequence). The CDR3 is CASSQLGGDTQYF. The DNA of the CDR3 is TGTGCCAGCAGCCAACTAGGAGGGGATACGCAGTATTTT.

The chain employs TRBV6-4 and TRBJ2-2; possibly TRBD2 for D (6 bases). The germline CDR1 and CDR2 sequences are MRHNA and SNTAGT. The CDR3 length is 16 residues. The ends were cut back, 6 bases at V and 2 bases at J, with 16 bases in the middle. CDR3 sequence reads: CASSGGAELNTGELFF. As DNA, the CDR3 is TGTGCCAGCAGCGGAGGGGCAGAGCTTAACACCGGGGAGCTGTTTTTT.

The rearrangement joins TRBV6-5 to TRBJ2-7, with 8 nucleotides matching TRBD1. Germline V gene lookup returns CDR1 MNHEY and CDR2 SVGAGI. V gave up 4 bases and J gave up 4 bases; unmatched junction bases: 9. CDR3 length: 15 residues. The CDR3 here is CASSSTPGTGYEQYF. The CDR3 region has the DNA TGTGCCAGCAGTTCCACACCCGGGACAGGATACGAGCAGTACTTC.

The V call is TRBV28, the J call TRBJ1-5, with 7 bases aligning to TRBD1. Germline loops: CDR1 MDHEN, CDR2 SYDVKM. This CDR3 comprises 13 residues. The V and J ends lost 3 bases and 9 bases, in that order; junction bases with no gene match: 5. The CDR3 loop reads CASSLDRFWPQHF. In DNA, the CDR3 is TGTGCCAGCAGTTTGGACAGGTTTTGGCCCCAGCATTTT.

J is TRBJ2-1 and V is TRBV4-2; 8 positions agree with TRBD2. V was pared by 0 bases and J by 3 bases, with 7 bases of the junction left unmatched. CDR3 length: 17 amino acids. CDR1 and CDR2 (germline): LGHNA, YNFKEQ. The DNA of the CDR3 is TGTGCCAGCAGCCAAGAACACCTACGGGAGGGCTACAATGAGCAGTTCTTC. It is translated as CASSQEHLREGYNEQFF.

The V gene is TRBV10-3, the J gene TRBJ1-5, with 7 bases aligning to TRBD1. V was pared by 10 bases and J by 4 bases, with 4 bases of the junction left unmatched. CDR1 is ENHRY and CDR2 is SYGVKD in the germline V gene. The CDR3 runs to 12 residues. The CDR3, as DNA: TGTGCCACGGGACAGCCAAATCAGCCCCAGCATTTT. Its translation is CATGQPNQPQHF.

The chain couples TRBV5-1 to TRBJ2-7, with 7 bases aligning to TRBD2. In germline, CDR1 is SGHRS, CDR2 YFSETQ. The CDR3 is 13 amino acids. V lost 1 base, J lost 7 bases, and 5 bases stayed unmatched. The CDR3 loop is CASSLTAGREQYF. CDR3 in DNA: TGCGCCAGCAGCTTGACAGCGGGAAGGGAGCAGTACTTC.

The rearrangement joins TRBV6-2 or TRBV6-3 to TRBJ2-1; 8 nucleotides match TRBD2. There are 15 residues in the CDR3. The ends lost 4 bases at V and 2 bases at J; junction bases unmatched: 4. The germline gives CDR1 MNHEY, CDR2 SVGEGT. The DNA for the CDR3 is TGTGCCAGCAGTTCAGCGGGAGAAGCCTACAATGAGCAGTTCTTC. Encoded protein: CASSSAGEAYNEQFF.